This T cell receptor beta chain was identified during a study of radiotherapy plus CTLA-4 blockade in lung cancer. Whole-study context: Objective responses arose in 18% of patients, and 25% to 40% experienced disease control. General study points: Clones derived from tumor TCRs expanded in blood after radiotherapy plus ipilimumab. Alongside interferon-beta, early blood T cell clone dynamics were reportedly the best predictor of response.

This clone ranks as medium-sized (0.01 to 0.1%). Antigen specificity is unknown. The protocol was immunoSEQ multiplex PCR, while the TCRdb copy is restricted to in-frame clones and leaves out a portion. Among more than 30,000 clones listed, 70% were seen once. The CDR3 totals 13 residues. J gave up 7 bases and V 5 bases, and 7 bases lay outside the gene matches. The germline V gene encodes CDR1 SGHNT and CDR2 YENEEA. Participants had chemo-refractory metastatic non-small-cell lung cancer and were treated with focal radiation plus ipilimumab CTLA-4 blockade. V usage is TRBV11-3 and J usage is TRBJ1-2; 7 bases are shared with TRBD1. The TCR was taken from a human donor with non-small cell lung cancer who had stable disease on radiotherapy plus ipilimumab. This sample comprised peripheral blood, obtained from a patient treated with radiotherapy plus ipilimumab. This CDR3 reads CASSDREEGGYTF. The CDR3 coding sequence is TGTGCCAGCAGCGACAGGGAGGAGGGTGGCTACACCTTC.